The 25 T cell receptor beta chains in this list originate from one sample, sequenced in a study of T-cell memory formation after mild COVID-19. TCRdb independently ran MiXCR on the 5' RACE reads; one entry per CDR3 protein. The sample yields around 100,000 distinct CDR3 sequences, about a fifth seen once. Sequencing was performed on PBMCs or a T cell subset sorted from them (not recorded which). The receptors shown here come from a man aged 18 to 30 who had mild COVID-19 (a few samples of this study predate the infection). Cell type and time point are not known.

Comment on this clonotype: A much larger clone lies one base from this, so it may be a read error. This sequence joins TRBV19 and TRBJ2-2, with D tentatively TRBD2 (5 bases). Germline assignment: CDR1 LNHDA and CDR2 SQIVND (reference sequence). This CDR3 region has 14 residues. CDR3 DNA sequence: TGTGCCAGTAGTATTGGGATTGGGCCCGGGGAGCTGATTTTT. Translated, it gives CASSIGIGPGELIF.

A few counts support this clonotype. The chain combines TRBV19 with TRBJ2-1, with 8 bases that match TRBD1. V gave up 3 bases and J gave up 15 bases; unmatched junction bases: 7. The CDR3 extends over 12 amino acids. Germline CDR1 and CDR2: LNHDA and SQIVND (reference sequence). For the CDR3, the DNA is TGTGCCAGTAGTATTTTTGGACAGGGTTTGTTCTTC. This sequence encodes CASSIFGQGLFF.

V usage is TRBV7-3 and J usage is TRBJ1-5, with TRBD1 as a possible D gene (5 bases). Looked up from germline, CDR1 is SGHTA and CDR2 is FQGTGA. The CDR3 spans 16 residues. Trimming shortened V by 2 bases and J by 2 bases, and 13 bases separated the two germline ends. The CDR3, as DNA: TGTGCCAGCAGCTTATACTGGGGCACAGGCAATCAGCCCCAGCATTTT. The encoded protein is CASSLYWGTGNQPQHF.

V is TRBV11-2 and J is TRBJ2-7, with a possible D match to TRBD1 (5 bases). The length of the CDR3 is 14 residues. Per the germline V gene, CDR1 is SGHAT and CDR2 is FQNNGV. V lost 3 bases to trimming and J lost 3 bases, with 12 bases between them. Here the CDR3 reads CASSFQAGYYEQYV. CDR3 DNA sequence: TGTGCCAGCAGCTTTCAGGCAGGGTACTACGAGCAGTACGTC.

The chain has TRBV28 and TRBJ2-7; D not certain. The V gene lost 3 bases and the J gene lost 2 bases, with 11 bases spanning the gap. The CDR3 covers 14 residues. Germline lookup yields CDR1 MDHEN and CDR2 SYDVKM. The CDR3 here is CASSFTGLAYEQYV. DNA for the CDR3: TGTGCCAGCAGTTTCACCGGCCTCGCCTACGAGCAGTACGTC.

This clonotype turned up a few times. The chain carries TRBV6-1 and TRBJ2-7; TRBD2 might be the D (6 bases). Germline CDR1 MNHNS, CDR2 SASEGT. V was pared by 6 bases and J by 3 bases, with 18 bases between. This CDR3 spans 15 amino acids. In nucleotides, the CDR3 is TGTGCCAGCAGACCGGACCAGGGCGGGGTCTACGAGCAGTACTTC. It codes for CASRPDQGGVYEQYF.

V is TRBV29-1 and J is TRBJ2-3; 7 bases are a match to TRBD1. This CDR3 comprises 13 residues. V lost 6 bases, J lost 3 bases, and 6 bases stayed unmatched. Per germline, CDR1 SQVTM and CDR2 ANQGSEA. The CDR3 nucleotides are TGCAGCGTGGTGTGGGACAGTACAGATACGCAGTATTTT. Encoded protein: CSVVWDSTDTQYF.

This clonotype was counted between two and nine times. The chain is built from TRBV11-2 and TRBJ2-2; no clear D. CDR1 and CDR2 from the germline V gene are SGHAT and FQNNGV. This CDR3 spans 15 amino acids. Trimming shortened V by 2 bases and J by 1 base, and 8 bases separated the two germline ends. CDR3 sequence reads: CASSLRAGNTGELFF. As DNA, the CDR3 is TGTGCCAGCAGCTTAAGGGCAGGGAACACCGGGGAGCTGTTTTTT.

This clonotype has only a few counts. The J gene is TRBJ2-7, the V gene TRBV23-1; possible D gene TRBD1, 5 bases. TRBV23-1 is labeled an ORF, and its function is uncertain. CDR3 size: 13 residues. V dropped 5 bases and J dropped 4 bases, with 12 bases sitting between them. The CDR3 DNA reads TGCGCCAGCAGTTCCCCCAGGGTTTACGAGCAGTACGTC. Its translation: CASSSPRVYEQYV.

This chain connects TRBV6-2 or TRBV6-3 to TRBJ1-5, with a weak D call TRBD1 (5 bases). CDR3 length: 16 amino acids. V lost 4 bases, J lost 1 base, and 14 bases lay in between. CDR1 is MNHEY, CDR2 SVGEGT, per germline. This chain's CDR3 is CASSSFGGWSNQPQHF. The CDR3 region has the DNA TGTGCCAGCAGTTCCTTTGGGGGTTGGAGCAATCAGCCCCAGCATTTT.

This clonotype was picked up a small number of times. This chain uses TRBV13 with TRBJ2-6; D is undetermined. CDR1 PRHDT and CDR2 FYEKMQ come from the germline V gene (reference sequence). This CDR3 is built from 15 residues. V was pared by 3 bases and J by 0 bases, with 6 bases between. The CDR3 DNA is TGTGCCAGCAGCTTTCAAACCTCTGGGGCCAACGTCCTGACTTTC. This codes for CASSFQTSGANVLTF. The whole variable domain, filled in from reference TRBV13 and TRBJ2-6, reads AAGVIQSPRHLIKEKRETATLKCYPIPRHDTVYWYQQGPGQDPQFLISFYEKMQSDKGSIPDRFSAQQFSDYHSELNMSSLELGDSALYFCASSFQTSGANVLTFGAGSRLTVL.

This rearrangement joins TRBV7-9 to TRBJ1-1, with 9 positions matching TRBD1. CDR3 length equals 17 residues. Germline V gives CDR1 SEHNR, CDR2 FQNEAQ (reference sequence). The V and J ends lost 4 bases and 3 bases, in that order; junction bases with no gene match: 12. The CDR3 DNA reads as TGTGCCAGCAGCTGGACCGACAGGGGGGTTCGGGACACTGAAGCTTTCTTT. It is translated as CASSWTDRGVRDTEAFF.

The chain combines TRBV2 with TRBJ1-1; D possibly corresponds to TRBD1 (5 bases). V was trimmed by 0 bases and J by 0 bases, leaving 11 bases between them. The germline V gene encodes CDR1 SNHLY and CDR2 FYNNEI. CDR3 size: 16 residues. The CDR3 nucleotides are TGTGCCAGCAGTGAAGCGGGGCAGGCGCTGAACACTGAAGCTTTCTTT. Translation gives CASSEAGQALNTEAFF.

This clonotype was observed a few times. J is TRBJ2-7 and V is TRBV11-3; D gene unclear. The V end lost 6 bases, the J end lost 7 bases, and 16 bases lay between the germline ends. Germline values: CDR1 SGHNT, CDR2 YENEEA. The CDR3 is made up of 13 amino acids. In nucleotides, the CDR3 is TGTGCCAGCAGTAAGGCTGTCCAGAGGGAGCAGTACTTC. Translating gives CASSKAVQREQYF.

This clonotype was found many times. The genes are TRBV12-3 or TRBV12-4 and TRBJ1-5, with D maybe TRBD1 (5 bases). Trimming shortened V by 4 bases and J by 0 bases, and 13 bases separated the two germline ends. There are 16 residues in the CDR3. CDR3 DNA: TGTGCCAGCAGTTACGCAGGGACTTATAGCAATCAGCCCCAGCATTTT. Its protein product is CASSYAGTYSNQPQHF.

This chain uses TRBV25-1 with TRBJ2-1; no reliable D call. Trimming removed 2 bases at V and 10 bases at J, with 9 bases between. The CDR3 sequence is 12 residues long. Germline lookup yields CDR1 MGHDK and CDR2 SYGVNS. The chain's CDR3 is CASSEGRVEQFF. DNA of the CDR3: TGTGCCAGCAGTGAAGGTAGGGTCGAGCAGTTCTTC.

The sample holds a few counts of this clonotype. CDR3 sequence reads: CASSTDRANYGSNQPQHF. In DNA form, the CDR3 reads TGTGCCAGCAGCACTGACAGGGCCAACTACGGGTCCAATCAGCCCCAGCATTTT. The rearrangement links TRBV6-2 or TRBV6-3 to TRBJ1-5; 7 nucleotides agree with TRBD1. The CDR3 spans 18 residues. Germline-derived CDR1 and CDR2 are MNHEY and SVGEGT. V was clipped by 6 bases and J by 3 bases; unmatched bases: 17.

This chain links TRBV12-3 or TRBV12-4 with TRBJ1-1; TRBD1 matches at 7 bases. The CDR3 has 13 residues. The V gene end was trimmed by 5 bases and the J gene end by 4 bases; junction bases not matched to a gene: 4. CDR3 DNA sequence: TGTGCCAGCAGTCCGGGACAGCTCACTGAAGCTTTCTTT. The encoded protein is CASSPGQLTEAFF.

V gene TRBV12-3 or TRBV12-4 combines with J gene TRBJ2-5; 9 bases line up with TRBD1. Trimming removed 6 bases from V and 5 bases from J; junction bases left unmatched: 7. The CDR3 extends over 14 amino acids. As DNA, the CDR3 is TGTGCCAGCAGGCCCGGGACAGGGACGGAGACCCAGTACTTC. It specifies CASRPGTGTETQYF.

This clonotype came up a few times. This chain uses TRBV9 with TRBJ1-6, with D tentatively TRBD1 (6 bases). Germline V lookup: CDR1 SGDLS, CDR2 YYNGEE. With 6 bases removed from V and 11 bases from J, the gap between germline ends came to 15 bases. The CDR3 extends over 13 amino acids. The CDR3 DNA is TGTGCCAGCACTATTACAGGGTCTACACCCCTCCACTTT. It encodes CASTITGSTPLHF.

In DNA form, the CDR3 reads TGTGCCAGCTCGGCCCTGGCGGGGGGTGGTAATGAGCAGTTCTTC. It yields the protein CASSALAGGGNEQFF. The chain employs TRBV27 and TRBJ2-1; 8 bases align to TRBD2. The CDR3 is made up of 15 amino acids. Germline values: CDR1 MNHEY, CDR2 SMNVEV (reference sequence). The ends lost 8 bases at V and 7 bases at J; junction bases unmatched: 13.

This clonotype was counted only a few times. The J gene is TRBJ2-3, the V gene TRBV11-2; no clear D. V was clipped by 5 bases and J by 3 bases, with 6 bases between them. The CDR3 extends over 12 amino acids. Germline CDR1 reads SGHAT; CDR2 reads FQNNGV. Here the CDR3 DNA reads TGTGCCAGCAGCACGCGGACAGATACGCAGTATTTT. It translates to CASSTRTDTQYF. Supplemented by reference TRBV11-2 and TRBJ2-3, the full variable domain reads EAGVAQSPRYKIIEKRQSVAFWCNPISGHATLYWYQQILGQGPKLLIQFQNNGVVDDSQLPKDRFSAERLKGVDSTLKIQPAKLEDSAVYLCASSTRTDTQYFGPGTRLTVL.

Written as DNA, the CDR3 is TGTGCCAGCAGCTTAAAGGACGGGCCTAACTATGGCTACACCTTC. It encodes CASSLKDGPNYGYTF. This chain uses TRBV7-9 with TRBJ1-2, with no clear D. The CDR3 is 15 residues long. The V gene lost 2 bases and the J gene lost 0 bases, with 10 bases spanning the gap. Germline lookup yields CDR1 SEHNR and CDR2 FQNEAQ (reference sequence).

This clonotype has only a few counts. The CDR3 nucleotides are TGCGCCAGCAGCCCTCGGGGGGGAATCACAGATACGCAGTATTTT. It specifies CASSPRGGITDTQYF. This chain connects TRBV4-1 to TRBJ2-3, with 8 bases aligning to TRBD2. The CDR3 totals 15 residues. The V and J ends lost 4 bases and 2 bases, in that order; junction bases with no gene match: 5. The germline CDR1 and CDR2 sequences are MGHRA and YSYEKL.

This clonotype turned up a few times. The chain links TRBV7-8 to TRBJ2-7; D possibly corresponds to TRBD2 (6 bases). Germline lookup yields CDR1 SGHVS and CDR2 FQNEAQ. Trimming shortened V by 3 bases and J by 3 bases, and 12 bases separated the two germline ends. The length of the CDR3 is 14 residues. As DNA, the CDR3 is TGTGCCAGCAGCTTTTCTGGCGGGGACTACGAGCAGTACGTC. Amino acid sequence: CASSFSGGDYEQYV.